The source of this T cell receptor beta chain is a study of beta chain features in type 1 diabetes. Study-wide results and limits: Within each of all four CD4+ subsets, Type 1 diabetes patients had TCRB CDR3s that were moderately but significantly shorter. PCR, the amplification step, might favor shorter templates, equally in patients and controls.

Investigators reverse transcribed all isolated RNA, so they sequenced expressed TCRB transcripts. Assay: immunoSEQ multiplex PCR; the TCRdb copy retains only in-frame clones and omits some. The sample yields 250,000 to 300,000 clones, 24% seen once. With respect to this clone: No antigen is known for it.

Germline-derived CDR1 and CDR2 are MNHEY and SVGAGI. The CDR3 runs 14 residues. V trimming: 5 bases; J trimming: 9 bases; junction bases outside the gene matches: 6. The J gene is TRBJ2-1, the V gene TRBV6-5; TRBD2 matches at 11 bases. Input material: naive CD4+ T cells from blood. This clonotype was obtained from a woman aged 25-40 years with type 1 diabetes. This chain's CDR3 is CASSPRLAGPEQFF. CDR3 in DNA: TGTGCCAGCAGTCCTCGACTAGCGGGACCTGAGCAGTTCTTC.